This T cell receptor (beta chain) was observed in a study of T cell responses to AZD1222 COVID-19 vaccine. Per germline, CDR1 MNHEY and CDR2 SVGEGT. V shed 3 bases and J shed 4 bases, with 12 bases lying between them. The CDR3 length is 14 residues. Profiled with immunoSEQ multiplex PCR; TCRdb holds only in-frame clones, not every one. The sample comprises around 100,000 clones, about 95% of which are singletons, and under 2.5% rests with the top ten. The clonotype was recovered from an adult in good health. The sequenced sample was peripheral blood, obtained on day 0 of AZD1222 vaccination. This chain links TRBV6-2 or TRBV6-3 with TRBJ1-1, with D perhaps TRBD1 (5 bases). The CDR3: CASSYTGEATEAFF. In nucleotides, the CDR3 is TGTGCCAGCAGTTATACGGGGGAGGCCACTGAAGCTTTCTTT.